Here is one TCR beta chain with its context. Its antigen is undetermined. Combining a sample-barcoded 5' primer with a J-beta primer mix, a second PCR ran for roughly 7 to 11 cycles. Each cDNA molecule received a tag from a template-switch adaptor that had 12 random nucleotides. Via MiXCR, TCRdb re-called the 5' RACE reads, giving one row per CDR3 protein. The sample holds 700,000 to 900,000 distinct CDR3 sequences, roughly 24% seen once. The data stem from a study of blood T cells in healthy people across ages. Findings and caveats of the study: Donor CMV status, an unknown factor, possibly confounded changes in expanded clonotypes. It was held that diversity estimates obtained from one million T cells represented underestimates.

Deletions cut 4 bases from V and 3 bases from J, with 17 bases between. CDR3 length equals 15 residues. Germline V lookup: CDR1 GTSNPN, CDR2 SVGIG (reference sequence). These sequences were also reported in another study, on T cells of mothers and their children.

The chain carries TRBV30 and TRBJ2-3; a weak D match, TRBD1 (6 bases). Sequenced input: blood. This TCR was recovered from a boy younger than 18 in good health. The CDR3 bases are TGTGCCTGGACCCTCTTTGGGGGCGCAACAGATACGCAGTATTTT. Its protein is CAWTLFGGATDTQYF.